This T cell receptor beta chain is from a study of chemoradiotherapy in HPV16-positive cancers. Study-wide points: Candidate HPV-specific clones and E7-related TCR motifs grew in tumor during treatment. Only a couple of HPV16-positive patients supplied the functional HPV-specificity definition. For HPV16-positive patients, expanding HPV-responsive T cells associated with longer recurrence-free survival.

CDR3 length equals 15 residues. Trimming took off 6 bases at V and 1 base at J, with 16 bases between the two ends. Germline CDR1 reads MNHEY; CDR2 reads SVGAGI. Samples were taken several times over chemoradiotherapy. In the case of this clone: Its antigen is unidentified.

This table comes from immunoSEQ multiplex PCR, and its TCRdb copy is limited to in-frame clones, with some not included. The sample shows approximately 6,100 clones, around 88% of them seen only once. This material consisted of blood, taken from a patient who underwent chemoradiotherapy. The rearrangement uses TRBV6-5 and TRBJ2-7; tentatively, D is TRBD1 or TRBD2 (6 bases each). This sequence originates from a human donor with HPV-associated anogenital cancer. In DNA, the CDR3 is TGTGCCAGCAGACGGACAGAGGGGGGTTCCTACGAGCAGTACTTC. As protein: CASRRTEGGSYEQYF.